This TCR beta chain stems from a study of T cells after posttransplantation cyclophosphamide. The V end lost 5 bases, the J end lost 8 bases, and 16 bases lay between the germline ends. This CDR3 has 15 residues. Germline assignment: CDR1 SGHDN and CDR2 FVKESK. A marrow graft followed busulfan-fludarabine conditioning, with cyclophosphamide on days +3 and +4. Libraries were prepared by immunoSEQ multiplex PCR; TCRdb keeps only in-frame clonotypes and omits some of them. The sample lists 35,000 to 45,000 clones; about three quarters were seen once. This chain uses TRBV14 with TRBJ1-6; perhaps TRBD1 as D (6 bases). This receptor was identified in a female patient in her thirties or forties who received an allogeneic stem cell transplant from a related donor, was CMV-positive, and had no GVHD. Some T cells may be the graft donor's. Material: CD4+ T cells sorted from blood, obtained 1,900 to 2,000 days after a stem cell transplant with posttransplant cyclophosphamide. The chain's CDR3 is CASSNIKGDHSPLHF. The CDR3, as DNA: TGTGCCAGCAGCAATATTAAGGGGGACCATTCACCCCTCCACTTT.